This T cell receptor beta chain was sequenced for a study of CD8 T cells in ankylosing spondylitis. General observations from the study: There was a TCR beta motif, made of eight highly homologous variants, that appeared characteristic of ankylosing spondylitis blood.

This clonotype was counted between two and nine times. Its specificity is not known. Molecular-barcoded quantitative 5'-RACE produced these TCR beta libraries. TCRdb re-derived calls from the 5' RACE reads in MiXCR, one entry per CDR3 protein. The table records some 840,000 distinct CDR3 sequences, 12% of them present only once. The sample was blood, either unsorted or a sorted T cell fraction (not recorded which). The TCR was taken from a male donor with ankylosing spondylitis.

This CDR3 reads CATSRDSGAETQYF. Here the CDR3 DNA reads TGTGCCACCAGCAGAGATTCGGGAGCGGAGACCCAGTACTTC. The chain carries TRBV15 and TRBJ2-5, with D maybe TRBD2 (6 bases). Deletions cut 0 bases from V and 5 bases from J, with 10 bases between. Germline CDR1 reads LNHNV; CDR2 reads YYDKDF (reference sequence). This CDR3 contains 14 residues.